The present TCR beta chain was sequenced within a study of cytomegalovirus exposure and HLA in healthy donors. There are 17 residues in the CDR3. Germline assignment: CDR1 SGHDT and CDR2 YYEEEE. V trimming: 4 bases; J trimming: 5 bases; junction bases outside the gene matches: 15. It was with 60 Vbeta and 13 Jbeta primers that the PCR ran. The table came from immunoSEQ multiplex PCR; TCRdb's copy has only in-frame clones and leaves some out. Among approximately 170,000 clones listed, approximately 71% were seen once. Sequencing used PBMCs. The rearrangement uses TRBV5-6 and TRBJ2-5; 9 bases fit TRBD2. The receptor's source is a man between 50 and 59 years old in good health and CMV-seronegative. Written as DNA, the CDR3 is TGTGCCAGCAGCACTTTCGGAGGCGGGGGGGCTGGGGAGACCCAGTACTTC. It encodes CASSTFGGGGAGETQYF.